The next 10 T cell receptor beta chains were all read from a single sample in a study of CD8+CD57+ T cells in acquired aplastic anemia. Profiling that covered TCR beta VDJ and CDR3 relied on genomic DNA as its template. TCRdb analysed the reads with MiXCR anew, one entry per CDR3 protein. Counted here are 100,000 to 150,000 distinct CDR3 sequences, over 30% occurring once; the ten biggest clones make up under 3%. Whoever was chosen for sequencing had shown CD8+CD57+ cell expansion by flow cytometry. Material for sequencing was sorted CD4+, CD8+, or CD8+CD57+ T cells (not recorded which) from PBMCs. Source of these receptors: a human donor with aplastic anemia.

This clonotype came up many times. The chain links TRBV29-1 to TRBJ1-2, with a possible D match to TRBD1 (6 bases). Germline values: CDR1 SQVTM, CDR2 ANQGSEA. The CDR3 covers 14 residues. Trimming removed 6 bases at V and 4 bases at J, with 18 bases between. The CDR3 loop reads CSVAGTRAGYGYTF. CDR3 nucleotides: TGCAGCGTCGCCGGGACAAGGGCTGGCTATGGCTACACCTTC.

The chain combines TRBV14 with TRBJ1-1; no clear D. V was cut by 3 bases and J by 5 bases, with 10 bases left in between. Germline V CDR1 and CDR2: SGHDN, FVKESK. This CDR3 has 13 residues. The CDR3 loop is CASSQGRGTEAFF. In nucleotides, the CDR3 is TGTGCCAGCAGCCAGGGCCGCGGGACTGAAGCTTTCTTT.

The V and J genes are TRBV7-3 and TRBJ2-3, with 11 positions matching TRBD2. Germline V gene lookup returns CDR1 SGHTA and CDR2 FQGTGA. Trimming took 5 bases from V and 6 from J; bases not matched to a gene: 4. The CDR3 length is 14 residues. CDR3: CASSTPSGGDTQYF. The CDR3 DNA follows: TGTGCCAGCAGCACCCCTAGCGGGGGGGATACGCAGTATTTT.

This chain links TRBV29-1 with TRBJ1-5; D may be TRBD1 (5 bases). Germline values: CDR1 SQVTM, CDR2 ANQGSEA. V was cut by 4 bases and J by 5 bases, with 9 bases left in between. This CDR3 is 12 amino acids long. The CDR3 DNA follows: TGCAGCGTTGGGGGCCGAGATCAGCCCCAGCATTTT. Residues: CSVGGRDQPQHF.

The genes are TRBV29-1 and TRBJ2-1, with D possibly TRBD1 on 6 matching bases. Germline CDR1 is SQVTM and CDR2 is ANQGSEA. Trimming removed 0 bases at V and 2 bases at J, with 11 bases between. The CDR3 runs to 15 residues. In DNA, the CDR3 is TGCAGCGTTGAAGATGACAGGTCCCCCTACAATGAGCAGTTCTTC. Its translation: CSVEDDRSPYNEQFF.

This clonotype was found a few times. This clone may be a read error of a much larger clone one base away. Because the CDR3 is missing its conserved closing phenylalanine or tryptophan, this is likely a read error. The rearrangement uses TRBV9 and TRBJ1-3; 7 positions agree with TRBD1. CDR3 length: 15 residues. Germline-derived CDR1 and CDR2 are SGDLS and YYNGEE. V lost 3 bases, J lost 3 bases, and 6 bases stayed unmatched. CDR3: CASSATGDLGNTIYL. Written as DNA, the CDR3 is TGTGCCAGCAGCGCAACAGGGGACCTTGGAAACACCATATATCTT.

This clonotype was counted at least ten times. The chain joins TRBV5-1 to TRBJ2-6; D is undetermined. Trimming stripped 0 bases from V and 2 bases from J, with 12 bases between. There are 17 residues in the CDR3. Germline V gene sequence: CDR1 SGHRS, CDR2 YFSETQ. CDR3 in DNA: TGCGCCAGCAGCTTGGACGATTCCCGGACTGGGGCCAACGTCCTGACTTTC. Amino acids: CASSLDDSRTGANVLTF. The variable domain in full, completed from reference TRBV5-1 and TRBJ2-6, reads KAGVTQTPRYLIKTRGQQVTLSCSPISGHRSVSWYQQTPGQGLQFLFEYFSETQRNKGNFPGRFSGRQFSNSRSEMNVSTLELGDSALYLCASSLDDSRTGANVLTFGAGSRLTVL.

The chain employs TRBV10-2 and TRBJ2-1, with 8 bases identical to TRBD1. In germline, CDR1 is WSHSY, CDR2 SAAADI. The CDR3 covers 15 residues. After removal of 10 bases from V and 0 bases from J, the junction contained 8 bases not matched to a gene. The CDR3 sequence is CAIRGRGLSYNEQFF. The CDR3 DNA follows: TGCGCCATCAGGGGCAGGGGGCTCTCCTACAATGAGCAGTTCTTC.

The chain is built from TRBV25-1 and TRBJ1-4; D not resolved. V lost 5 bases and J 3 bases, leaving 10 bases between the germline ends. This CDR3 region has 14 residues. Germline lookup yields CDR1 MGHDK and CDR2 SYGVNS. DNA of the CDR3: TGTGCCAGCAGTCGTGGTTTGGCTAATGAAAAACTGTTTTTT. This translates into CASSRGLANEKLFF.

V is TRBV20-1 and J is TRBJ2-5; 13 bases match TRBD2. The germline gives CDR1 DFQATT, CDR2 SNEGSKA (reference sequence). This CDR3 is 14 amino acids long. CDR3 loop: CRPTSGGAQETQYF. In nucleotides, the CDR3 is TGCAGGCCCACTAGCGGGGGGGCCCAAGAGACCCAGTACTTC.